This T cell receptor (beta chain) was captured by sequencing in a study of siplizumab effects on memory and regulatory T cells. The CDR3 contains 16 residues. Germline V gene data show CDR1 as SGDLS and CDR2 as YYNGEE. V was clipped by 3 bases and J by 0 bases, with 14 bases between them. Clones were read by immunoSEQ multiplex PCR, and TCRdb kept only the in-frame ones, dropping some. The sample consists of under 85,000 clones, 88% of them appearing once. This clonotype was obtained from a human donor in good health. Sequencing input: Tregs sorted from blood. The chain links TRBV9 to TRBJ2-3; D remains unclear. The CDR3 DNA reads as TGTGCCAGCAGCGAGTTCCTCGGTTCTAGCACAGATACGCAGTATTTT. Translated, it gives CASSEFLGSSTDTQYF.